Sequencing of this T cell receptor (beta chain) was carried out in a study of blood T cell repertoires in COVID-19 (dated by TCRdb to 2020 to 2022). With regard to the full study: The collaborator samples originated in the United States, Italy and Spain and spanned the acute and convalescent phases of COVID-19. The prospective study material was composed of cDNA or gDNA derived from T cells, B-cell-depleted T cells, or PBMCs. Subjects who had been exposed to COVID-19, were actively infected with it, or had recovered from it provided the deeply sampled blood TCRbeta repertoires that made up the dataset. A freely available public database, intended as a resource for researchers studying the immune response to SARS-CoV-2, is where the repertoires were released. Samples came from the ongoing ImmuneRACE study (first 160 participants) plus 1,254 subjects from 6 global collaborators. A de-identified subject ID, COVID-19 status, age in years and sex were almost always included in the sample metadata. Where HLA class I and class II types were available, the types were taken from metadata supplied by the sample provider, not from assay-based typing.

TCRbeta CDR3 regions were amplified from genomic DNA using the immunoSEQ Assay, a bias-controlled multiplex PCR. The paper's data handling went like this. Within the assay, amplification of reference gene primers was used to estimate how many nucleated cells each sample contained. Sequence reads were collapsed and filtered to measure the absolute abundance of every unique TCRbeta CDR3 rearrangement. For each sample, productive Simpson clonality was calculated by taking the square root of Simpson's diversity index across productive rearrangements. In TCRdb, the immuneACCESS table is reduced to in-frame sequences with V and J assigned. These tables do not hold every clone; where another copy was compared, an unresolved V gene accounts for under half, and the others remain unexplained. D and trimming were read from the DNA, whereas the V and J calls and clone size are those reported in that table. The sample has some 260,000 clones on record, approximately 82% of them singletons. The ten largest clones represent less than 4% of the sample.

The CDR3 contains 14 residues, cysteine and phenylalanine counted. Only the CDR3 part of the read is kept: 42 bases, read in frame from the first base. CDR1 and CDR2 are read off the germline V gene (reference sequence) as SEHNR and FQNEAQ. Compared with germline, V lacks 1 base and J lacks 7 bases; bases without a gene match: 3. With regard to this clone: The clone's antigen remains unknown. No qualities accompany the bases; no much larger clone lies one base away. The same CDR3 arises from other DNA sequences in this sample as well.

Collaborating institutions collected whole blood in K2EDTA tubes following their own protocols. For TCRbeta analysis, collaborator samples were shipped as frozen whole blood, as isolated PBMCs, or as DNA extracted from either sample type. The paper's findings and limits, for the study overall: The quantity of clinical and demographic metadata differed by source and by participant and was supplied without curation.

This clonotype was obtained from a woman under 30 with acute or convalescent COVID-19. Rearrangement joined TRBV7-9 to TRBJ1-4, with TRBD1 identical over 7 junction bases. The source material was peripheral blood. The nucleotides read TGTGCCAGCAGCTTAGGACAGGGCGGTGAAAAACTGTTTTTT. Protein translation: CASSLGQGGEKLFF.